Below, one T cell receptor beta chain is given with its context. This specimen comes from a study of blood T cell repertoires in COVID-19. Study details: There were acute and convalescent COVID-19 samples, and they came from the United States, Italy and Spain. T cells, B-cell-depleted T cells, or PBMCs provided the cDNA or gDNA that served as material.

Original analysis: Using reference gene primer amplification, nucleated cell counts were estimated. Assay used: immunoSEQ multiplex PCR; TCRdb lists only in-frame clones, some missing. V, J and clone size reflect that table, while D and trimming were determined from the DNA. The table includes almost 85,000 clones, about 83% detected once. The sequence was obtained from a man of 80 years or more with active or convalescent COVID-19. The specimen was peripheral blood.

CDR3 protein: CASSIRSGGSEAFF. DNA of the CDR3: TGTGCCAGTAGTATTCGAAGCGGAGGGTCTGAAGCTTTCTTT. This chain joins TRBV19 and TRBJ1-1, with D uncertain. The CDR3 is made up of 14 amino acids. With 3 bases removed from V and 6 bases from J, the gap between germline ends came to 14 bases. In germline, CDR1 is LNHDA, CDR2 SQIVND (reference sequence). The whole variable domain, filled in from reference TRBV19 and TRBJ1-1, reads DGGITQSPKYLFRKEGQNVTLSCEQNLNHDAMYWYRQDPGQGLRLIYYSQIVNDFQKGDIAEGYSVSREKKESFPLTVTSAQKNPTAFYLCASSIRSGGSEAFFGQGTRLTVV.